These T cell receptor beta chains were read from a single sample in a study of T cell changes during pregnancy in multiple sclerosis. Method: immunoSEQ multiplex PCR; TCRdb's copy keeps in-frame clones and lacks some. The profile shows fewer than 20,000 clones, 88% of them singletons. Specimen: CD4+ T cells from peripheral blood mononuclear cells, collected in the first trimester of pregnancy. These receptors all stem from a female donor in good health, enrolled as a control in a pregnancy study. Both conserved end residues are part of each CDR3. The order of the fields is D gene, J gene, CDR3 length, V gene, CDR3 protein, CDR3 DNA. A D gene is named only where the DNA matches it firmly.

TRBD1,TRBJ1-5,14,TRBV19,CASSIRTGSQPQHF,TGTGCCAGTAGTATCCGGACAGGGAGTCAGCCCCAGCATTTT
NA,TRBJ2-1,12,TRBV7-9,CASSIWGDEQFF,TGTGCCAGCAGCATCTGGGGCGATGAGCAGTTCTTC
NA,TRBJ1-4,15,TRBV7-9,CASSLVTGGNEKLFF,TGTGCCAGCAGCTTAGTAACCGGGGGAAATGAAAAACTGTTTTTT
NA,TRBJ1-6,16,TRBV25-1,CASSDPLVGSNSPLHF,TGTGCCAGCAGTGACCCGCTTGTCGGGTCTAATTCACCCCTCCACTTT
NA,TRBJ1-5,15,TRBV16,CASSQFRRGGQPQHF,TGTGCCAGCAGCCAATTTAGGAGGGGAGGGCAGCCCCAGCATTTT
TRBD2,TRBJ2-1,15,TRBV5-1,CASSLVGGMDNEQFF,TGCGCCAGCAGCTTGGTGGGGGGGATGGACAATGAGCAGTTCTTC
NA,TRBJ2-1,14,TRBV7-2,CASSVPGTYNEQFF,TGTGCCAGCAGCGTCCCCGGGACTTACAATGAGCAGTTCTTC
NA,TRBJ2-7,14,TRBV6-1,CASSPHISSYEQYF,TGTGCCAGCAGTCCCCACATAAGCTCCTACGAGCAGTACTTC
NA,TRBJ1-4,14,TRBV5-1,CASSLETANEKLFF,TGCGCCAGCAGCTTGGAGACAGCGAATGAAAAACTGTTTTTT
NA,TRBJ2-7,15,TRBV7-7,CASSLAAGRSYEQYF,TGTGCTAGCAGCTTGGCGGCAGGGCGATCCTACGAGCAGTACTTC
NA,TRBJ1-5,13,TRBV6-4,CASSSGPTQPQHF,TGTGCCAGCAGTTCAGGGCCAACTCAGCCCCAGCATTTT
NA,TRBJ2-3,13,TRBV6-5,CASSYSSSDTQYF,TGTGCCAGCAGTTACTCGTCATCAGATACGCAGTATTTT
NA,TRBJ1-1,14,TRBV25-1,CASSESGLRTEAFF,TGTGCCAGCAGTGAATCAGGGCTGCGCACTGAAGCTTTCTTT
TRBD1,TRBJ1-2,19,TRBV27,CASSFLPQTGWFFGYGYTF,TGTGCCAGCAGTTTCTTACCCCAGACAGGGTGGTTTTTTGGGTATGGCTACACCTTC
NA,TRBJ2-2,15,TRBV7-2,CASSPRAVSTGELFF,TGTGCCAGCAGCCCCAGGGCAGTCAGCACCGGGGAGCTGTTTTTT
NA,TRBJ1-1,13,TRBV27,CASFNRANTEAFF,TGTGCCAGCTTTAACAGGGCGAACACTGAAGCTTTCTTT
TRBD1,TRBJ1-2,15,TRBV7-2,CASSLATGGGYGYTF,TGTGCCAGCAGCTTAGCGACAGGGGGAGGCTATGGCTACACCTTC
TRBD2,TRBJ2-1,15,TRBV5-6,CASSSVAGGYNEQFF,TGTGCCAGCAGCTCCGTAGCGGGAGGCTACAATGAGCAGTTCTTC